A single sample gave rise to the 9 T cell receptor beta chains below, sequenced in a study of shared clonotypes between healthy human individuals. Measured with immunoSEQ multiplex PCR; TCRdb has only the in-frame clones, and not every one. The sample records fewer than 650,000 clones, around three quarters being singletons. Sequenced input: PBMCs. These receptors originate from a woman in her forties in good health. Some clones in this sample may be carry-over from other donors' samples.

This chain connects TRBV4-1 to TRBJ2-2; D not certain. Trimming removed 1 base at V and 5 bases at J, with 8 bases between. CDR3 length equals 14 residues. The germline gives CDR1 MGHRA, CDR2 YSYEKL. The DNA for the CDR3 is TGCGCCAGCAGCCAAGGTCGACTTACCGGGGAGCTGTTTTTT. Protein product: CASSQGRLTGELFF.

The chain joins TRBV4-2 to TRBJ2-7; D perhaps matches TRBD2 (5 bases). The CDR3 loop spans 16 amino acids. Trimming stripped 1 base from V and 2 bases from J, with 15 bases between. Germline CDR1 reads LGHNA; CDR2 reads YNFKEQ. The DNA for the CDR3 is TGTGCCAGCAGCCAAGTCTTCAGAGGGTCCCCCTACGAGCAGTACTTC. Its translation: CASSQVFRGSPYEQYF.

This clone was detected a few times. The chain employs TRBV4-2 and TRBJ2-6, with D tentatively TRBD1 or TRBD2 (5 bases each). The V gene lost 0 bases and the J gene lost 2 bases, with 11 bases spanning the gap. The germline CDR1 and CDR2 sequences are LGHNA and YNFKEQ. The CDR3 spans 17 residues. CDR3 in amino acids: CASSQDLGVAGANVLTF. CDR3 nucleotides: TGTGCCAGCAGCCAAGATCTGGGGGTGGCTGGGGCCAACGTCCTGACTTTC.

V is TRBV19 and J is TRBJ2-3, with 12 bases fitting TRBD2. With V trimmed by 5 bases and J by 6 bases, 9 bases remained unmatched. This CDR3 is built from 16 residues. CDR1 and CDR2 (germline): LNHDA, SQIVND (reference sequence). The chain's CDR3 is CASSRTSGTRGDTQYF. The CDR3 DNA reads TGTGCCAGTAGTCGGACTAGCGGGACCCGGGGGGATACGCAGTATTTT.

This sequence joins TRBV27 and TRBJ2-1; 8 positions agree with TRBD1. V dropped 5 bases and J dropped 4; count of bases not matched to a gene: 4. Germline CDR1 is MNHEY and CDR2 is SMNVEV (reference sequence). The CDR3 runs to 14 residues. CDR3 DNA: TGTGCCAGCAGTGGACAGGGACGATACAATGAGCAGTTCTTC. Its protein is CASSGQGRYNEQFF.

The chain recombines TRBV2 with TRBJ1-6; the D gene is possibly TRBD1 (5 bases). V lost 4 bases and J 6 bases, leaving 10 bases between the germline ends. In germline, CDR1 is SNHLY, CDR2 FYNNEI. The CDR3 loop spans 14 amino acids. The CDR3 loop reads CASSARQSNSPLHF. The DNA of the CDR3 is TGTGCCAGCAGTGCCCGACAGTCTAATTCACCCCTCCACTTT.

The rearrangement joins TRBV4-2 to TRBJ2-7; tentative D call: TRBD2 (6 bases). Looked up from germline, CDR1 is LGHNA and CDR2 is YNFKEQ. The CDR3 runs to 16 residues. Trimming shortened V by 0 bases and J by 2 bases, and 14 bases separated the two germline ends. CDR3 bases: TGTGCCAGCAGCCAAGATTCGGCGACTAGGGCCTACGAGCAGTACTTC. Translating gives CASSQDSATRAYEQYF.

In regard to this clone: At one boundary the junction diverges from the germline segment, which might be a read error. Other DNA sequences in the sample encode the same CDR3. The chain recombines TRBV7-2 with TRBJ1-1, with D unclear. The CDR3 has 13 residues. Germline V gives CDR1 SGHTA, CDR2 FQGNSA. The CDR3 is CASSLEGPGGAFF. DNA of the CDR3: TGTGCCAGCAGCTTAGAGGGTCCGGGAGGTGCTTTCTTC. Full variable domain (outside the CDR3, taken from reference TRBV7-2 and TRBJ1-1): GAGVSQSPSNKVTEKGKDVELRCDPISGHTALYWYRQSLGQGLEFLIYFQGNSAPDKSGLPSDRFSAERTGGSVSTLTIQRTQQEDSAVYLCASSLEGPGGAFFGQGTRLTVV.

This clone was seen only once. The rearrangement links TRBV2 to TRBJ1-1, with TRBD1 matching 10 bases. The junction had 2 bases not matched to a gene; V was cut back by 6 bases and J by 4 bases. Germline V gene sequence: CDR1 SNHLY, CDR2 FYNNEI. CDR3 length: 13 residues. The DNA for the CDR3 is TGTGCCAGCAGCGGACAGGGGGGCACTGAAGCTTTCTTT. Protein: CASSGQGGTEAFF.